This T cell receptor beta chain comes out of a study of technical replicates of blood from a handful of donors. Germline V lookup: CDR1 SGHRS, CDR2 YFSETQ. Trimming took 4 bases from V and 4 from J, leaving 17 bases between them. The CDR3 loop spans 16 amino acids. TCRdb's copy holds only in-frame clones and misses some; the assay was immunoSEQ multiplex PCR. Among around 83,000 clones listed, approximately 94% were seen once. This clonotype originated in a human donor in good health. V and J are TRBV5-1 and TRBJ1-4, with D possibly being TRBD1 (5 bases). Sequenced sample: T cells isolated from PBMCs. The CDR3 loop is CASSPTLDSVNEKLFF. As DNA, the CDR3 is TGCGCCAGCAGCCCGACTCTAGACAGTGTTAATGAAAAACTGTTTTTT.